This TCR beta chain stems from a study of CD8+ T cells in alopecia areata. Punch biopsies of lesional scalp, plus peripheral blood, were taken from alopecia areata patients. PBMC-derived CD4+ and CD8+ T cells were sorted. On this clone itself: Its cognate antigen is unknown.

Regarding the study as a whole: Tissue-resident alphabeta T cells belonging to normal skin likewise get sequenced within scalp specimens. Relative to mice, TCR sharing across patients was less clear, a difference possibly HLA-related.

RNA extraction and reverse transcription yielded cDNA as sequencing template. Generated by immunoSEQ multiplex PCR, the TCRdb table keeps only in-frame clones and is missing some. The data show about 150,000 clones, about 87% seen once. The sample in question was CD8+ T cells sorted from blood, obtained at week 0. This clonotype originated in a human donor with alopecia areata.

CDR3 amino acids: CASSQEGLAGAYEQYF. The CDR3 DNA is TGTGCCAGCAGCCAAGAGGGACTAGCGGGGGCATACGAGCAGTACTTC. The rearrangement links TRBV4-2 to TRBJ2-7; TRBD2 matches at 14 bases. The CDR3 extends over 16 amino acids. Losses at the gene ends were 0 bases for V and 4 bases for J; bases not matched to a gene: 2. Germline V lookup: CDR1 LGHNA, CDR2 YNFKEQ.